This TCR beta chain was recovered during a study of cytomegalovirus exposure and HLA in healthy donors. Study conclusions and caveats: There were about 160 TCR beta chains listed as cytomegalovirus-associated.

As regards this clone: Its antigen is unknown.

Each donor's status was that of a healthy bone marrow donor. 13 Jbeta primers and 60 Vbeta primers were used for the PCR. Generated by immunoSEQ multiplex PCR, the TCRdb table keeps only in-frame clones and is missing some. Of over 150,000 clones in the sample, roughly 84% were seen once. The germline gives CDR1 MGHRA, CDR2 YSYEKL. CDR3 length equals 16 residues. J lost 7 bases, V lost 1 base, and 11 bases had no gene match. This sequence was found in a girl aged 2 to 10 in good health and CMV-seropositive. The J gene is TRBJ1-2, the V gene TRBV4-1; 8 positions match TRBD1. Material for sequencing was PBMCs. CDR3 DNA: TGCGCCAGCAGCCAAGCCTCCAGACAGGGGACGACTGGCTACACCTTC. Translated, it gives CASSQASRQGTTGYTF.